Following are 24 T cell receptor beta chains from one sample sequenced in a study of cytomegalovirus exposure and HLA in healthy donors (dated by TCRdb to about 2017). The library was obtained by the immunoSEQ multiplex PCR assay. For the multiplex PCR, a mixture combining 60 forward primers for TCR Vbeta segments and 13 reverse primers for TCR Jbeta segments was used. TCRdb limited this immuneACCESS table to in-frame rearrangements with V and J called. A share of clones is missing; checked studies link under half to unresolved V genes, and the rest is unexplained. The sample has more than 90,000 clones on record, about four fifths of them singletons. The ten largest clones capture roughly 3.8% of the sample. The sample comprised PBMCs. These receptors all stem from a man over 45 in good health and CMV-seronegative.

The CDR3 reads CASSEYFTRGQSNTEAFF. As DNA, the CDR3 is TGTGCCAGCAGTGAATATTTTACCAGGGGGCAATCGAACACTGAAGCTTTCTTT. The V and J genes are TRBV25-1 and TRBJ1-1; TRBD1 aligns across 8 bases. Germline V CDR1 and CDR2: MGHDK, SYGVNS. The V gene end was trimmed by 0 bases and the J gene end by 1 base; junction bases not matched to a gene: 10. CDR3 size: 18 residues.

In this sample, this clone turned up once. The chain carries TRBV9 and TRBJ2-2, with unresolved D. The CDR3 covers 13 residues. V was clipped by 4 bases and J by 7 bases, with 11 bases between them. The V gene's germline CDR1 is SGDLS and CDR2 YYNGEE. The CDR3 DNA reads TGTGCCAGCAGCTCAGTTCTTTTCGGGGAGCTGTTTTTT. Its protein product is CASSSVLFGELFF.

DNA for the CDR3: TGCGCCAGCAGCTTGGGAGGGACAGGGCCGTACGAGCAGTACTTC. This gives the protein CASSLGGTGPYEQYF. The chain couples TRBV5-1 to TRBJ2-7; 9 bases agree with TRBD1. Trimming took 0 bases from V and 4 from J; bases not matched to a gene: 5. Per the germline V gene, CDR1 is SGHRS and CDR2 is YFSETQ. This CDR3 is 15 amino acids long.

V and J are TRBV28 and TRBJ2-1, with D unresolved. The ends were cut back, 6 bases at V and 3 bases at J, with 15 bases in the middle. The germline V gene encodes CDR1 MDHEN and CDR2 SYDVKM. This CDR3 comprises 15 residues. The CDR3 DNA sequence: TGTGCCAGCAGCTTAATAGCAGAGGTCTACAATGAGCAGTTCTTC. It specifies CASSLIAEVYNEQFF.

Of note for this clone: Compared with germline, one end of the junction differs, possibly owing to a read error. V is TRBV6-5 and J is TRBJ2-7; 8 nucleotides match TRBD2. The V gene's germline CDR1 is MNHEY and CDR2 SVGAGI. The CDR3 has 15 amino acids. CDR3 coding DNA: TGTGCCATCTCCCCCACCCGGACTAGCTCATACGGGCAGTACTTC. It is translated as CAISPTRTSSYGQYF.

The J gene is TRBJ1-1, the V gene TRBV11-2; D is uncertain. Germline V gene data show CDR1 as SGHAT and CDR2 as FQNNGV. Trimming shortened V by 8 bases and J by 0 bases, and 10 bases separated the two germline ends. This CDR3 contains 13 residues. Here the CDR3 DNA reads TGTGCCAGCGCCCCAGATCTGAACACTGAAGCTTTCTTT. Translated: CASAPDLNTEAFF.

This chain uses TRBV19 with TRBJ1-1; D may be TRBD1 (5 bases). V was pared by 4 bases and J by 3 bases, with 12 bases between. Germline V CDR1 and CDR2: LNHDA, SQIVND (reference sequence). This CDR3 comprises 14 residues. Written as DNA, the CDR3 is TGTGCCAGTAGTAATCGCGACAGTTACACTGAAGCTTTCTTT. This encodes CASSNRDSYTEAFF.

This chain's CDR3 is CASSPLRDSREPQHF. The CDR3 DNA sequence: TGTGCCAGCAGCCCCCTCCGGGACAGTCGTGAGCCCCAGCATTTT. The chain uses TRBV28 and TRBJ1-5, with 7 bases that match TRBD1. CDR1 and CDR2 (germline): MDHEN, SYDVKM. The ends lost 6 bases at V and 8 bases at J; junction bases unmatched: 13. This CDR3 contains 15 residues.

CDR3 loop: CASSLPQGLWNYGYTF. DNA for the CDR3: TGTGCCAGCAGCTTACCTCAGGGGCTGTGGAACTATGGCTACACCTTC. The chain joins TRBV7-2 to TRBJ1-2; possible D gene TRBD1, 6 bases. This CDR3 region has 16 residues. V was cut by 2 bases and J by 2 bases, with 15 bases left in between. Germline lookup yields CDR1 SGHTA and CDR2 FQGNSA.

This clone was observed a single time. The V and J genes are TRBV7-3 and TRBJ2-2, with D perhaps TRBD2 (5 bases). The CDR3 length is 14 residues. Trimming cost V 1 base and J 6 bases, with 9 bases left between them. The germline V gene encodes CDR1 SGHTA and CDR2 FQGTGA. CDR3 in DNA: TGTGCCAGCAGCTTAAGTAGCGCCGCCGGGGAGCTGTTTTTT. This gives the protein CASSLSSAAGELFF.

The chain links TRBV28 to TRBJ2-5; maybe TRBD1 (6 bases). Germline V gene data show CDR1 as MDHEN and CDR2 as SYDVKM. V lost 4 bases and J 5 bases, leaving 14 bases between the germline ends. The CDR3 is made up of 14 amino acids. The CDR3 nucleotides are TGTGCCAGCAGTTGGTACAGGGCAGGGGAGACCCAGTACTTC. It translates to CASSWYRAGETQYF.

This sequence joins TRBV9 and TRBJ2-7; 10 positions match TRBD1. V gave up 0 bases and J gave up 0 bases; unmatched junction bases: 3. CDR1 SGDLS and CDR2 YYNGEE come from the germline V gene. This CDR3 comprises 16 residues. Here the CDR3 reads CASSVGTGGPSYEQYF. CDR3 sequence (DNA): TGTGCCAGCAGCGTAGGGACAGGGGGTCCCTCCTACGAGCAGTACTTC.

The chain uses TRBV19 and TRBJ2-3; tentative D call: TRBD1 (5 bases). The V gene's germline CDR1 is LNHDA and CDR2 SQIVND (reference sequence). The V end lost 0 bases, the J end lost 0 bases, and 10 bases lay between the germline ends. The CDR3 is 16 amino acids. The DNA of the CDR3 is TGTGCCAGTAGTATAGAAAGGGGCAGGAGCACAGATACGCAGTATTTT. This codes for CASSIERGRSTDTQYF.

This chain connects TRBV18 to TRBJ1-2; 7 positions match TRBD1. The CDR3 covers 14 residues. The V gene's germline CDR1 is KGHSH and CDR2 LQKENI. V lost 5 bases, J lost 3 bases, and 6 bases stayed unmatched. CDR3 in amino acids: CASSETGTDYGYTF. The CDR3 DNA reads TGTGCCAGCTCAGAAACCGGGACAGACTATGGCTACACCTTC. Using reference TRBV18 and TRBJ1-2 for the parts outside the CDR3, the full variable domain is NAGVMQNPRHLVRRRGQEARLRCSPMKGHSHVYWYRQLPEEGLKFMVYLQKENIIDESGMPKERFSAEFPKEGPSILRIQQVVRGDSAAYFCASSETGTDYGYTFGSGTRLTVV.

The chain couples TRBV2 to TRBJ2-1, with TRBD1 matching 9 bases. The length of the CDR3 is 14 residues. V shed 6 bases, J shed 4 bases, and the junction held 4 bases outside the gene matches. The germline gives CDR1 SNHLY, CDR2 FYNNEI. The CDR3: CASRPGQGYNEQFF. The DNA of the CDR3 is TGTGCCAGCAGGCCGGGACAGGGATACAATGAGCAGTTCTTC.

This CDR3 is CASSSRPSGGTDTQYF. The DNA of the CDR3 is TGTGCCAGCAGTTCCCGACCTAGCGGGGGCACAGATACGCAGTATTTT. The chain uses TRBV6-5 and TRBJ2-3, with 9 bases identical to TRBD2. The germline gives CDR1 MNHEY, CDR2 SVGAGI. CDR3 length: 16 amino acids. V lost 4 bases, J lost 1 base, and 6 bases stayed unmatched.

This clone was seen more than once but under ten times. The V and J genes are TRBV6-6 and TRBJ1-3, with unresolved D. The CDR3 spans 16 residues. In germline, CDR1 is MNHNY, CDR2 SVGAGI (reference sequence). V lost 2 bases, J lost 0 bases, and 11 bases lay in between. The CDR3 coding sequence is TGTGCCAGCAGTTACAGAGCGCTGCTCTCTGGAAACACCATATATTTT. Its translation is CASSYRALLSGNTIYF.

The chain carries TRBV6-1 and TRBJ2-7; TRBD2 agrees at 7 bases. Germline V gene sequence: CDR1 MNHNS, CDR2 SASEGT. The CDR3 length is 14 residues. Losses at the gene ends were 1 base for V and 3 bases for J; bases not matched to a gene: 3. The CDR3 DNA reads as TGTGCCAGCAGTGAAGGAGGGAGGGACTACGAGCAGTACTTC. It encodes CASSEGGRDYEQYF.

The chain employs TRBV5-1 and TRBJ2-5, with D tentatively TRBD2 (5 bases). The CDR3 runs 15 residues. V was shortened by 2 bases and J by 4 bases, with 15 bases between the two germline ends. The germline V gene has CDR1 SGHRS and CDR2 YFSETQ. For the CDR3, the DNA is TGCGCCAGCAGCTTTGGAGACGCGGGCGGAGAGACCCAGTACTTC. Amino acids: CASSFGDAGGETQYF.

The chain employs TRBV4-1 and TRBJ2-7; 7 bases are shared with TRBD2. The CDR3 loop spans 15 amino acids. CDR1 MGHRA and CDR2 YSYEKL come from the germline V gene. The ends lost 3 bases at V and 4 bases at J; junction bases unmatched: 9. The CDR3 loop is CASSQRAGEGYEQYF. CDR3 bases: TGCGCCAGCAGCCAGCGGGCGGGAGAGGGATACGAGCAGTACTTC.

V and J are TRBV10-2 and TRBJ2-3; 7 bases align to TRBD2. The CDR3 totals 17 residues. The V gene's germline CDR1 is WSHSY and CDR2 SAAADI. The trim removed 3 bases at V and 6 bases at J, leaving 15 bases unmatched. The CDR3 loop is CASSEKLDGRRGDTQYF. CDR3 coding DNA: TGCGCCAGCAGTGAAAAGTTGGACGGGAGGAGGGGTGATACGCAGTATTTT.

This clone has a single count. V and J are TRBV7-2 and TRBJ1-4, with a weak D call TRBD1 (6 bases). Germline lookup yields CDR1 SGHTA and CDR2 FQGNSA. This CDR3 is built from 15 residues. V lost 2 bases and J lost 8, with 15 bases in between. This CDR3 reads CASSLSGVNGEKLFF. Here the CDR3 DNA reads TGTGCCAGCAGCTTATCAGGGGTTAACGGGGAAAAACTGTTTTTT.

The V and J genes are TRBV18 and TRBJ2-3, with no clear D. V dropped 1 base and J dropped 6 bases, with 8 bases sitting between them. This CDR3 has 13 amino acids. Germline V gene data show CDR1 as KGHSH and CDR2 as LQKENI. The CDR3 DNA reads TGTGCCAGCTCACCACAGCCGTTGGATACGCAGTATTTT. Amino acid sequence: CASSPQPLDTQYF.

The chain uses TRBV13 and TRBJ2-4; D is possibly TRBD2 (5 bases). Germline CDR1 is PRHDT and CDR2 is FYEKMQ (reference sequence). The CDR3 has 18 amino acids. The V and J ends lost 5 bases and 0 bases respectively, with 20 bases between them. The chain's CDR3 is CASSSWTAGVGAKNIQYF. The CDR3 nucleotides are TGTGCCAGCAGCAGCTGGACGGCGGGCGTAGGAGCCAAAAACATTCAGTACTTC.